The entry below describes one TCR beta chain. This specimen comes from a study of human T cells and chemical hapten exposure. The time point here: pre-sensitization, week 0. The sample's treatment: therapeutic diphenylcyclopropenone sensitization with weekly scalp DPC. CDR1 and CDR2 (germline): ENHRY, SYGVKD. CDR3 size: 14 residues. Unmatched junction bases numbered 5, after V lost 7 bases and J lost 6 bases. MiXCR, applied by TCRdb to the RACE reads, yields one record per CDR3 protein. Of tens of thousands of distinct CDR3 sequences in the sample, around 10% were seen once. The sample here was whole blood, taken in connection with sensitization to the hapten diphenylcyclopropenone (DPC). The sequence derives from a woman in her 40s with alopecia areata. Some clones in this sample may be carry-over from other donors' samples. V is TRBV10-3 and J is TRBJ2-1, with 11 bases identical to TRBD1. The CDR3 here is CAITRDRGVNEQFF. The DNA for the CDR3 is TGTGCCATCACCCGGGACAGGGGGGTCAATGAGCAGTTCTTC.